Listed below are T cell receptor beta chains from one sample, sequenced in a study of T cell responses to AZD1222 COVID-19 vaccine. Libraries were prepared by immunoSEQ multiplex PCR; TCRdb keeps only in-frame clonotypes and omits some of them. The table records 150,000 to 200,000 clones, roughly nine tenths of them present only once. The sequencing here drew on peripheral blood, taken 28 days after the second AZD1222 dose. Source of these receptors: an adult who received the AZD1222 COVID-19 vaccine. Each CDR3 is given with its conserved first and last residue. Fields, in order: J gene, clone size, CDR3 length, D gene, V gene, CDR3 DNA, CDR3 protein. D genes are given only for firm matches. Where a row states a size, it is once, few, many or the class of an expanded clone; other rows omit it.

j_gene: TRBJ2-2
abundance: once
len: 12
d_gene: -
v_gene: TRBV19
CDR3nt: TGTGCCAGTAGTAGACAGCTGGGGGAGCTGTTTTTT
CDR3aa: CASSRQLGELFF

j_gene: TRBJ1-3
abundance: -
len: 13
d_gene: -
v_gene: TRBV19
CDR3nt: TGTGCCAGTAGTAATAGGTGGCTCGGACAGTGGTATTTT
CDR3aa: CASSNRWLGQWYF

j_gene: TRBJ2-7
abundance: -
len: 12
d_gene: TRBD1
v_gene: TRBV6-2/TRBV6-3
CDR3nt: TGTGCCAGCAGCCAGACAGGGTACGAGCAGTACTTC
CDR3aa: CASSQTGYEQYF

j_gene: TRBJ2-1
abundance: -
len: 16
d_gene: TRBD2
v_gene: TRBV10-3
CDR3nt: TGTGCCATCAGTGAGGGGACTAGCGACGTTTACAATGAGCAGTTCTTC
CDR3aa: CAISEGTSDVYNEQFF

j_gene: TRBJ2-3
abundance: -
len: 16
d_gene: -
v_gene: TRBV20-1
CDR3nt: TGCAGTGCTAGTCGACCCACTGGAGGTTACACAGATACGCAGTATTTT
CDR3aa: CSASRPTGGYTDTQYF

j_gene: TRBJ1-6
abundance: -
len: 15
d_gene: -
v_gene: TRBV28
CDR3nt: TGTGCCAGCAGTTTACCCCGACAGGATAATTCACCCCTCCACTTT
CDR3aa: CASSLPRQDNSPLHF

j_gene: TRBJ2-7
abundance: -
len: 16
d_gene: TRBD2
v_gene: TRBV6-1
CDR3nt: TGTGCCAGCAGTGAAGAAGGGAGGACTAGCATTGGCGAGCAGTACTTC
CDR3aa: CASSEEGRTSIGEQYF

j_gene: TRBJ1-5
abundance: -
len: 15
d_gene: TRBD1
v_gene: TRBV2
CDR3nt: TGTGCCAGCAGTGGTCCCACCAGGGGGTTTCAGCCCCAGCATTTT
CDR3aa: CASSGPTRGFQPQHF

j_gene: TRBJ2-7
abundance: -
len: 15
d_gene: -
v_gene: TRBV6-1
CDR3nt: TGTGCCAGCAGTGAAACGTCTCTAAGTATGTGGGAGCAGTACTTC
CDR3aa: CASSETSLSMWEQYF

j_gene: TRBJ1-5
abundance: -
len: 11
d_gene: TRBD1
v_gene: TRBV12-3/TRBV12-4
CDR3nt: TGTGCCAGCGGCCTGACAGGGCGCCAGCATTTT
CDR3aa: CASGLTGRQHF

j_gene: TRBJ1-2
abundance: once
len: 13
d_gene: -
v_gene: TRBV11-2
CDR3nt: TGTGCCAGCAGCTTAGAGCCAGGGCATGGCTACACCTTC
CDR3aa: CASSLEPGHGYTF